This passage covers 4 T cell receptor beta chains from one sample sequenced in a study of blood T cell repertoires in COVID-19. Here immunoSEQ multiplex PCR was the method, and the copy in TCRdb shows in-frame clones only, minus some. The sample consists of some 150,000 clones, about 89% of them appearing once. Sample: peripheral blood. The receptors were sampled from a man between 60 and 70 years old with active or convalescent COVID-19.

The gene calls are TRBV19 and TRBJ2-1; 10 bases agree with TRBD2. Germline V gives CDR1 LNHDA, CDR2 SQIVND (reference sequence). This CDR3 region has 17 residues. V shed 7 bases, J shed 3 bases, and the junction held 12 bases outside the gene matches. This CDR3 reads CASKKPSGGLNYNEQFF. The CDR3 DNA reads as TGTGCCAGTAAAAAACCTAGCGGGGGCCTGAACTACAATGAGCAGTTCTTC.

This clone occurred many times. The V gene is TRBV14, the J gene TRBJ2-4, with 9 bases aligning to TRBD1. Losses at the gene ends were 4 bases for V and 14 bases for J; bases not matched to a gene: 12. Germline V CDR1 and CDR2: SGHDN, FVKESK. The CDR3 is made up of 14 amino acids. This CDR3 is CASSPYPGTGMKYF. CDR3 DNA sequence: TGTGCCAGCAGCCCTTACCCTGGGACAGGGATGAAGTACTTC.

This sequence joins TRBV5-1 and TRBJ2-5, with D possibly TRBD2 on 6 matching bases. Germline lookup yields CDR1 SGHRS and CDR2 YFSETQ. V shed 2 bases and J shed 1 base, with 12 bases lying between them. CDR3 length: 15 amino acids. The CDR3 nucleotides read TGCGCCAGCAGCTTTGTGAGCGGGTCCCAAGAGACCCAGTACTTC. Protein: CASSFVSGSQETQYF.

The chain uses TRBV27 and TRBJ2-2, with D perhaps matching TRBD1 (5 bases). CDR1 and CDR2 from the germline V gene are MNHEY and SMNVEV (reference sequence). The V and J ends lost 4 bases and 4 bases respectively, with 13 bases between them. This CDR3 has 15 amino acids. As DNA, the CDR3 is TGTGCCAGCAGTTCGCTAACAGGAGTCACCGGGGAGCTGTTTTTT. Its translation: CASSSLTGVTGELFF.